Below are 9 T cell receptor beta chains sequenced from a single sample in a study of CXCR3-negative and CXCR3-positive naive CD8 T cells. Findings and limits, study-wide: Naive cells positive for CXCR3 carried more hydrophobic TRB CDR3s than CXCR3-negative ones.

The antigens of these receptors remain unknown. TRB cDNA libraries were made by UMI-labeled 5' RACE. Reanalyzing the 5' RACE reads, TCRdb keeps one entry per CDR3 protein, without DNA. The data include about 150,000 distinct CDR3 sequences; the top ten clones carry 0.45% to 0.6%. Sequencing used naive CXCR3+ CD8+ T cells from blood. The subset: CD45RO-CCR7+CD27+CD95- naive CD8+ T cells expressing CXCR3 (TNR3+). The receptors stem from a human donor in good health. Some clones in this sample may be carry-over from other donors' samples.

The rearrangement uses TRBV28 and TRBJ1-1. The germline V gene encodes CDR1 MDHEN and CDR2 SYDVKM. The CDR3 totals 13 residues. The CDR3: CASSLLSRAEAFF.

The gene calls are TRBV4-1 and TRBJ2-3. The CDR3 is 13 residues long. CDR1 MGHRA and CDR2 YSYEKL come from the germline V gene. The CDR3 is CASSQMPTATQYF.

J is TRBJ2-1 and V is TRBV29-1; the TCRdb D gene call, TRBD1, has no DNA to confirm it. CDR1 is SQVTM and CDR2 is ANQGSEA in the germline V gene. The length of the CDR3 is 11 residues. CDR3: CSGRDNNEQFF.

The chain employs TRBV4-3 and TRBJ2-3; TCRdb calls TRBD1, which cannot be checked without DNA. This CDR3 region has 16 residues. CDR1 LGHNA and CDR2 YSLEER come from the germline V gene. CDR3 residues: CASSQDRLIGGDTQYF.

The chain combines TRBV10-3 with TRBJ1-1. CDR3 size: 14 residues. CDR1 ENHRY and CDR2 SYGVKD come from the germline V gene. The CDR3 loop reads CAISAVRGNTEAFF.

The V gene is TRBV5-1, the J gene TRBJ2-3; as DNA is missing, the TRBD1 call by TCRdb cannot be tested. This CDR3 spans 17 amino acids. The germline CDR1 and CDR2 sequences are SGHRS and YFSETQ. CDR3 sequence: CASSFRRTGSLGDTQYF.

The J gene is TRBJ2-2, the V gene TRBV7-6; TCRdb indicates TRBD1, and absent DNA this call remains unverified. CDR1 and CDR2 (germline): SGHVS, FNYEAQ. The CDR3 contains 16 residues. This CDR3 reads CASSSPGTPNTGELFF.

The chain has TRBV29-1 and TRBJ2-1; TCRdb outputs TRBD2, but without DNA this stays unchecked. The CDR3 covers 17 residues. Germline CDR1 and CDR2: SQVTM and ANQGSEA. The CDR3 is CSVEELTSGRTSNEQFF.

The V call is TRBV29-1, the J call TRBJ2-1; TCRdb reports TRBD1, a call that lacks DNA to check it against. From germline, CDR1 is SQVTM and CDR2 ANQGSEA. The CDR3 runs 14 residues. The CDR3 spells CSVERGQGGNEQFF.